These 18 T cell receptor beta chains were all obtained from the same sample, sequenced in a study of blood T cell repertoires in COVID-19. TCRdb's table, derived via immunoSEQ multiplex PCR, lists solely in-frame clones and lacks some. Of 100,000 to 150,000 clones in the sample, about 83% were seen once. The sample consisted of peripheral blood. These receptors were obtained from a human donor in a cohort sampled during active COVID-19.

In DNA form, the CDR3 reads TGTGCCAGCAGTCCTCGGACTAGCGGGAGTAGTGAGCAGTTCTTC. As protein: CASSPRTSGSSEQFF. The chain links TRBV27 to TRBJ2-1; 13 nucleotides line up with TRBD2. The CDR3 contains 15 residues. Germline V gene data show CDR1 as MNHEY and CDR2 as SMNVEV (reference sequence). With V trimmed by 5 bases and J by 9 bases, 7 bases remained unmatched.

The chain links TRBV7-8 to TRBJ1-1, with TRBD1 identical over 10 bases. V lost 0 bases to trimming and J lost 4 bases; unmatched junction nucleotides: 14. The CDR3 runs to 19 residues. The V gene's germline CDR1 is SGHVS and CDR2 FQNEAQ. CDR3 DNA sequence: TGTGCCAGCAGCTTAGCGCGATTTGAGACAGGGGGCGCGGGCACTGAAGCTTTCTTT. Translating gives CASSLARFETGGAGTEAFF.

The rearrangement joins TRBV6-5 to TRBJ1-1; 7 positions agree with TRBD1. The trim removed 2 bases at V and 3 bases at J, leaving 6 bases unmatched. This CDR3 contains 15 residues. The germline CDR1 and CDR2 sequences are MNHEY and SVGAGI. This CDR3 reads CASSYGTEPYTEAFF. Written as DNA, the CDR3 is TGTGCCAGCAGTTACGGGACAGAGCCGTACACTGAAGCTTTCTTT.

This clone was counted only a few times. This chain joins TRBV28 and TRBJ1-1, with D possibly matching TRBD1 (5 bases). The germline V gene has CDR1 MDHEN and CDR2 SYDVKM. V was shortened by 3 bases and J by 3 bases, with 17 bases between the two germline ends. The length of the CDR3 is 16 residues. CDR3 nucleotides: TGTGCCAGCAGTTTGAAGGGCATGACAGCTTACACTGAAGCTTTCTTT. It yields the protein CASSLKGMTAYTEAFF.

Here the CDR3 reads CASSEAKVRDRGQRGYGYTF. In DNA, the CDR3 is TGTGCCAGCAGTGAAGCGAAGGTCCGGGACAGGGGTCAACGGGGCTATGGCTACACCTTC. The chain employs TRBV2 and TRBJ1-2; 10 bases match TRBD1. The germline gives CDR1 SNHLY, CDR2 FYNNEI. After removal of 0 bases from V and 4 bases from J, the junction contained 17 bases not matched to a gene. There are 20 residues in the CDR3.

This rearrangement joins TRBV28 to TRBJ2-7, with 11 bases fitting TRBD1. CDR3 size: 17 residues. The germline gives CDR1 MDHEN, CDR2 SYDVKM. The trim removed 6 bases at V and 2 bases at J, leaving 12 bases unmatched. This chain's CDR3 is CASRNLPGTGGAYEQYF. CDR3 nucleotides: TGTGCCAGCAGGAACTTACCTGGGACAGGGGGTGCCTACGAGCAGTACTTC.

The chain's CDR3 is CASSPMEYNEQFF. CDR3 DNA sequence: TGTGCCAGCTCACCGATGGAGTACAATGAGCAGTTCTTC. The chain is built from TRBV18 and TRBJ2-1; D is uncertain. The CDR3 runs to 13 residues. V gave up 3 bases and J gave up 4 bases, with 7 bases separating them. Germline assignment: CDR1 KGHSH and CDR2 LQKENI.

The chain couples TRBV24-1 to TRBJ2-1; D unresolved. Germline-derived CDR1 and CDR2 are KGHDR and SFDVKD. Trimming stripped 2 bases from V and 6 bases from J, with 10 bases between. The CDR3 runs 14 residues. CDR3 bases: TGTGCCACCAGTGATTCGAGGCGGCGCAATGAGCAGTTCTTC. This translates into CATSDSRRRNEQFF.

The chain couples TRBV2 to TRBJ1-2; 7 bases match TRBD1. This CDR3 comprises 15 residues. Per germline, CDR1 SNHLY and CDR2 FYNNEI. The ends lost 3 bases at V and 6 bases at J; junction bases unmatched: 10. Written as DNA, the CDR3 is TGTGCCAGCAGTGACTGGGCAGGGGGTGTGGATGGCTACACCTTC. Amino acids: CASSDWAGGVDGYTF.

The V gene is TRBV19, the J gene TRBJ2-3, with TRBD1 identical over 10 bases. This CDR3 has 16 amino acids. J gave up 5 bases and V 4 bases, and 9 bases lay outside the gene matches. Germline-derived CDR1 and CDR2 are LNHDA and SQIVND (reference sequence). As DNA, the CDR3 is TGTGCCAGTAGTAATTGGGGGACAGGGGTTGGAGATACGCAGTATTTT. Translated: CASSNWGTGVGDTQYF.

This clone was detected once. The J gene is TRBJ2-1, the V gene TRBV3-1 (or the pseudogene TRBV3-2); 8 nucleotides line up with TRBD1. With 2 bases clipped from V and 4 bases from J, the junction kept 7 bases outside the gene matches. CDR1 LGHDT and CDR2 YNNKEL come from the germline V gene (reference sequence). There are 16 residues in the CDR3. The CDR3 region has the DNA TGTGCCAGCAGCCAAATTGGCAGGGGGCTTTACAATGAGCAGTTCTTC. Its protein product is CASSQIGRGLYNEQFF.

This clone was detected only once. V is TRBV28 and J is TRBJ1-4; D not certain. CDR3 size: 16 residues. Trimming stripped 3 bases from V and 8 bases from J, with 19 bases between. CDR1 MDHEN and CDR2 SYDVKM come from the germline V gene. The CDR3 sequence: CASSFDGTEYREKLFF. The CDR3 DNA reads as TGTGCCAGCAGTTTCGACGGAACAGAATATAGAGAAAAACTGTTTTTT.

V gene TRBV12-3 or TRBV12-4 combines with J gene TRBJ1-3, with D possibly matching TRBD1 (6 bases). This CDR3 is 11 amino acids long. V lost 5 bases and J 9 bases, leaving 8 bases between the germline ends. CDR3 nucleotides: TGTGCCAGCAGTAACAGGGTCACCATATATTTT. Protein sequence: CASSNRVTIYF.

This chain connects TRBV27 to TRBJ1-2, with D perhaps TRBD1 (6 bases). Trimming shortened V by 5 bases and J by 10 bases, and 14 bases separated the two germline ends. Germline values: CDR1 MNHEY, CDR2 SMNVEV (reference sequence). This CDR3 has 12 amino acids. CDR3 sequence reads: CASSPSNRDYTF. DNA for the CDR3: TGTGCCAGCAGTCCCTCGAACAGGGACTACACCTTC.

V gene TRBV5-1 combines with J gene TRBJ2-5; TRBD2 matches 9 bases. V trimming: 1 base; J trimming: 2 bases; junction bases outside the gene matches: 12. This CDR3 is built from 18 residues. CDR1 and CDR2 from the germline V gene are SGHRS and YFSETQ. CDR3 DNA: TGCGCCAGCAGCTTGAGGGGACTCGCGGGGGGGAGGCAAGAGACCCAGTACTTC. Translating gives CASSLRGLAGGRQETQYF. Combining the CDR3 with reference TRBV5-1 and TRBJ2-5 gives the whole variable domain KAGVTQTPRYLIKTRGQQVTLSCSPISGHRSVSWYQQTPGQGLQFLFEYFSETQRNKGNFPGRFSGRQFSNSRSEMNVSTLELGDSALYLCASSLRGLAGGRQETQYFGPGTRLLVL.

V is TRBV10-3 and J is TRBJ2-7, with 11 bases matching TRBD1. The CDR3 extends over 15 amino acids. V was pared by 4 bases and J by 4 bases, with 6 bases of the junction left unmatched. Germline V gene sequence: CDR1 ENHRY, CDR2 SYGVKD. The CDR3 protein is CAISALGQGAYEQYF. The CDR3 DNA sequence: TGTGCCATCAGTGCCCTCGGACAGGGGGCGTACGAGCAGTACTTC.

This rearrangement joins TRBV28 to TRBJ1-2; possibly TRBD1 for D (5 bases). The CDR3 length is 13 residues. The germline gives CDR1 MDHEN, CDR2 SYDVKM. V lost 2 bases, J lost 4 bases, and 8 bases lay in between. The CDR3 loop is CASSLSQGYGYTF. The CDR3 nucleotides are TGTGCCAGCAGTTTAAGCCAGGGCTATGGCTACACCTTC.

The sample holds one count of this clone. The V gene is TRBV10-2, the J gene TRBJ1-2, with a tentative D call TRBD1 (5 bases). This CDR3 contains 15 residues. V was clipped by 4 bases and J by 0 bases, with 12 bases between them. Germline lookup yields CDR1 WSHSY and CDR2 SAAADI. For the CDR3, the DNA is TGCGCCAGCAGTGTCCGGGACTCTTCTAACTATGGCTACACCTTC. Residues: CASSVRDSSNYGYTF.